This paragraph covers one T cell receptor beta chain sequence. Trimming stripped 4 bases from V and 0 bases from J, with 12 bases between. This CDR3 contains 15 residues. Germline lookup yields CDR1 ENHRY and CDR2 SYGVKD. TCRdb's copy holds only in-frame clones and misses some; the assay was immunoSEQ multiplex PCR. The sample has roughly 1.4 million clones, 98% to 99% seen once. This specimen comes from a study of shared clonotypes between healthy human individuals. The chain employs TRBV10-3 and TRBJ1-1, with D tentatively TRBD1 (6 bases). The receptor was derived from a man aged 30 to 45 in good health. Sequencing was performed on naive CD4+ T cells sorted from blood. Regarding subset: CD45RA+ positively selected. For the CDR3, the DNA is TGTGCCATCAGTGTGGGGGCAAGCTTGAACACTGAAGCTTTCTTT. This sequence encodes CAISVGASLNTEAFF.